Detailed here is one T cell receptor (beta chain). Its antigen specificity is not known. No base quality information exists; no much larger clone differs at one position. V lost 5 bases and J lost 0 bases; the stretch between them is 10 bases long. The CDR3 starts with the cysteine, ends with the phenylalanine, and has 14 residues. The DNA shown is the 42-base CDR3, in frame from base 1. CDR1 and CDR2 (SEHNR, FQNEAQ) derive from the germline V gene (reference sequence). The CDR3 regions of human TCRbeta chains were analyzed by immunosequencing. Turning to the authors' computational methods: TCRs in the repertoires were matched against a reference library of SARS-CoV-2-specific TCRs that had been generated with the MIRA antigen-specificity platform. Breadth was defined as the fraction of unique TCRs that were SARS-CoV-2-associated. Depth was defined as the fraction of total T cells that were SARS-CoV-2-associated. Each spike-specific TCR was assigned to its reactive spike region and to a CD4 or CD8 class using the MIRA data. Log10-transformed breadth and depth values were compared by one-way ANOVA with Sidak's multiple comparisons tests. TCRdb's version of the immuneACCESS table is confined to in-frame rearrangements and falls short of the full clone set. An unresolved V gene accounts for under half of the shortfall where checked; the remainder is of unknown origin. That table is the source of V, J and clone size, and D and trimming were worked out from the DNA. Across this sample there are approximately 120,000 clones, with approximately 90% seen only once. The top ten clones comprise around 7% of the sample.

This entry is derived from a study of T cell responses to AZD1222 COVID-19 vaccine (dated by TCRdb to the early 2020s). The study in broad terms: Because spike-specific TCR depth and breadth did not differ between the two schedules, AZD1222 recipients who got a second dose at roughly 4 weeks were pooled with those who got a second dose at roughly 12 weeks. A total of 230 to 250 trial participants underwent TCR sequencing, of whom about 210 received two doses of AZD1222 and about 25 received two doses of the MenACWY control vaccine. Enrollment into the trials was organized by age into subgroups of 18-55, 56-69 and 70-plus years, and those subgroups contained roughly 140, 27 and 60 TCR-sequenced participants, respectively.

General findings and caveats noted by the study authors: Most participants were white British and females outnumbered males, and the authors suggested that clonal diversity may have been underestimated. In the small 56-69-year group, the increase in depth fell short of significance, most likely because of low power. Nearly half of unique spike-specific TCRs reportedly recognized epitopes outside regions mutated in the B.1.351 and B.1.1.7 variants. CD4 TCRs associated with the vaccine covered the entire spike protein, and the dominant responses were in regions 160-218 and 743-854. After two AZD1222 doses, both the breadth and the depth of spike-specific TCRs were significantly higher than at day 0 and than in MenACWY recipients. Only 5 to 7 AZD1222 recipients were SARS-CoV-2 seropositive at baseline, limiting conclusions about previously exposed vaccinees. Because no samples from the day 14 peak response were available, repertoires could be characterized only after the peak T cell response.

Taken with the paper, the label for time point translates to: baseline before first vaccination. Vaccinee samples were obtained from the UK trials COV001 and COV002, which included a single-blind randomized controlled phase 2/3 trial of AZD1222 (ChAdOx1 nCoV-19) in healthy adults. Trial participant PBMC samples were collected at day 0 and day 28 after the second dose for TCRbeta chain sequencing. Sequenced here: peripheral blood, sampled on day 0 of AZD1222 vaccination. This receptor chain uses TRBV7-9 and TRBJ1-2; a weak D assignment points to TRBD1 (5 bases agree). This receptor was obtained from an adult in good health. The CDR3 protein: CASSQGHSNYGYTF. Read as DNA, the sequence is TGTGCCAGCAGCCAAGGACACTCTAACTATGGCTACACCTTC. Supplemented by the reference TRBV7-9 and TRBJ1-2 proteins around the CDR3, the complete variable domain is DTGVSQNPRHKITKRGQNVTFRCDPISEHNRLYWYRQTLGQGPEFLTYFQNEAQLEKSRLLSDRFSAERPKGSFSTLEIQRTEQGDSAMYLCASSQGHSNYGYTFGSGTRLTVV.